This is a list of T cell receptor beta chains from one sample in a study of T-cell reconstitution after alpha-beta-depleted transplantation in children. Using its own MiXCR run on the PCR reads, TCRdb lists one record per CDR3 protein. Found here are 200,000 to 250,000 distinct CDR3 sequences, roughly 10% of them singletons; the top ten hold under 30%. Sequencing used PBMCs, obtained before TCRalphabeta/CD19-depleted stem cell transplant. The receptors originated from a child younger than two with acute myeloid leukemia, due to receive a stem cell transplant. Each CDR3 is given with its conserved first and last residue. A D gene is named only where the DNA matches it firmly. Not all rows give a size; the values are once, few, many and, for expanded clones, a class.

>TRBJ2-5|TRBV20-1|many|-
CSAPAVGQETQYF
TGCAGTGCTCCGGCGGTGGGCCAAGAGACCCAGTACTTC
>TRBJ2-3|TRBV5-6|many|-
CASSLAAGPVPDTQYF
TGTGCCAGCAGCTTGGCGGCGGGGCCGGTTCCAGATACGCAGTATTTT
>TRBJ1-6|TRBV18|many|-
CASSPGSDSPLHF
TGTGCCAGCTCTCCGGGGTCTGATTCACCCCTCCACTTT
>TRBJ2-3|TRBV7-2|many|-
CASSFRESDTQYF
TGTGCCAGCAGCTTTCGAGAATCTGATACGCAGTATTTT
>TRBJ2-1|TRBV10-3|many|-
CAISVIDPPTFF
TGTGCCATCAGTGTGATCGACCCACCGACGTTCTTC
>TRBJ2-3|TRBV30|-|-
CAWGANLDTQYF
TGTGCCTGGGGGGCCAACCTAGATACGCAGTATTTT
>TRBJ2-2|TRBV7-3|many|-
CASSLVDGELFF
TGTGCCAGCAGCTTAGTCGACGGGGAGCTGTTTTTT
>TRBJ2-5|TRBV29-1|many|-
CSVGLQETQYF
TGCAGCGTGGGTCTCCAAGAGACCCAGTACTTC
>TRBJ2-7|TRBV7-9|-|-
CASSSPLSAAYEQYF
TGTGCCAGCAGCTCCCCCTTGAGCGCCGCCTACGAGCAGTACTTC
>TRBJ2-7|TRBV20-1|-|-
CSARDPNRAQIYEQYF
TGCAGTGCTAGAGATCCCAACAGGGCCCAAATATACGAGCAGTACTTC
>TRBJ1-2|TRBV19|few|-
CASSPPGGIYGYTF
TGTGCCAGTAGTCCCCCGGGCGGGATCTATGGCTACACCTTC
>TRBJ2-3|TRBV4-1|many|TRBD2
CASSQREGLAQYF
TGCGCCAGCAGCCAAAGGGAGGGACTGGCGCAGTATTTT
>TRBJ2-3|TRBV20-1|many|TRBD2
CSATTGTSGDTQYF
TGCAGTGCTACTACCGGGACTAGCGGAGATACGCAGTATTTT
>TRBJ2-7|TRBV27|-|TRBD2
CASSLTRGIAGGKYEQYF
TGTGCCAGCAGTTTAACCCGCGGGATAGCGGGAGGGAAATACGAGCAGTACTTC